The 8 T cell receptor beta chains below come from one sample, sequenced in a study of T cell repertoires in aging, cancer and after chemotherapy. The template was genomic DNA from peripheral blood, not RNA. Multiplex touch-down PCR with TRB-A/B primers amplified rearranged V-D-J TRB sequences. TCRdb ran MiXCR on the multiplex PCR reads and lists one entry per CDR3 protein. The sample lists fewer than 2,000 distinct CDR3 sequences, around 60% occurring once. Sequenced material: blood. The source of these receptors is a human donor with a blood cancer.

The V call is TRBV20-1, the J call TRBJ2-7; D possibly uses TRBD1 or TRBD2 (5 bases each). This CDR3 is built from 15 residues. V gave up 1 base and J gave up 9 bases, with 22 bases separating them. CDR1 is DFQATT and CDR2 is SNEGSKA in the germline V gene (reference sequence). The CDR3 nucleotides are TGCAGTGCTAGAGCTACCACCGGGACCAGCGCTGTGCAGTACTTC. Protein product: CSARATTGTSAVQYF.

The chain joins TRBV19 to TRBJ1-5, with 8 bases fitting TRBD1. V lost 6 bases and J lost 4; bases outside the gene matches: 8. CDR1 and CDR2 from the germline V gene are LNHDA and SQIVND (reference sequence). The CDR3 has 15 amino acids. The CDR3 nucleotides are TGTGCCAGTAGCCAGGGGGCTGGCTATAATCAGCCCCAGCATTTT. Protein product: CASSQGAGYNQPQHF.

This clonotype was seen only a few times. V is TRBV30 and J is TRBJ1-1; no clear D. V lost 5 bases and J 6 bases, leaving 10 bases between the germline ends. The CDR3 has 11 amino acids. Germline CDR1 and CDR2: GTSNPN and SVGIG (reference sequence). The CDR3 DNA sequence: TGTGCCTGGGCCCCCAACGCTGAAGCTTTCTTT. Amino acid sequence: CAWAPNAEAFF. The complete variable domain, with remaining parts taken from reference TRBV30 and TRBJ1-1, reads SQTIHQWPATLVQPVGSPLSLECTVEGTSNPNLYWYRQAAGRGLQLLFYSVGIGQISSEVPQNLSASRPQDRQFILSSKKLLLSDSGFYLCAWAPNAEAFFGQGTRLTVV.

V is TRBV6-6 and J is TRBJ1-1; maybe TRBD1 (6 bases). CDR3 length equals 13 residues. V lost 4 bases, J lost 10 bases, and 16 bases lay in between. Looked up from germline, CDR1 is MNHNY and CDR2 is SVGAGI (reference sequence). The CDR3, as DNA: TGTGCCAGCAGTTCACCAGGGGTGGTCGTAGCTTTCTTT. Encoded protein: CASSSPGVVVAFF.

This clonotype occurred a few times. CDR3 in amino acids: CAWSRSGLGADTQYF. The CDR3, as DNA: TGTGCCTGGAGTCGCAGCGGGCTGGGGGCAGATACGCAGTATTTT. The rearrangement uses TRBV30 and TRBJ2-3; tentatively, D is TRBD2 (6 bases). The length of the CDR3 is 15 residues. Trimming took 2 bases from V and 4 from J, leaving 16 bases between them. From germline, CDR1 is GTSNPN and CDR2 SVGIG (reference sequence).

The CDR3 nucleotides are TGTGCCTGGAGTGGTCTGGGGCATAACTATGGCTACACCTTC. Translating gives CAWSGLGHNYGYTF. The rearrangement joins TRBV30 to TRBJ1-2; TRBD1 might be the D (5 bases). CDR1 GTSNPN and CDR2 SVGIG come from the germline V gene (reference sequence). V was clipped by 1 base and J by 1 base, with 10 bases between them. This CDR3 spans 14 amino acids. The variable domain in full, with the rest retrieved from reference TRBV30 and TRBJ1-2, is SQTIHQWPATLVQPVGSPLSLECTVEGTSNPNLYWYRQAAGRGLQLLFYSVGIGQISSEVPQNLSASRPQDRQFILSSKKLLLSDSGFYLCAWSGLGHNYGYTFGSGTRLTVV.

The CDR3 reads CASTLGQGTDTQYF. CDR3 nucleotides: TGTGCCAGCACCCTGGGACAGGGAACAGATACGCAGTATTTT. The V gene is TRBV12-3 or TRBV12-4, the J gene TRBJ2-3, with 9 bases identical to TRBD1. J gave up 3 bases and V 7 bases, and 5 bases lay outside the gene matches. CDR3 size: 14 residues.

As concerns this clonotype: Sequence at one end of the junction differs from germline and may be a read error. This sequence joins TRBV10-1 and TRBJ2-5, with a weak D call TRBD2 (5 bases). The germline V gene encodes CDR1 WNHNN and CDR2 SYGVQD (reference sequence). The CDR3 runs to 13 residues. The CDR3, as DNA: TGTGCCATCAGTGAGCTAGCTGGGGAGACCCAGTACTTT. It is translated as CAISELAGETQYF.